The present T cell receptor beta chain was sequenced within a study of long-term antiretroviral therapy in people with HIV. On the study more broadly: It was about a decade before the 2015 immediate-ART recommendation that the earliest samples were taken.

There are 14 residues in the CDR3. V was trimmed by 5 bases and J by 4 bases, leaving 14 bases between them. The germline gives CDR1 SGHVS, CDR2 FQNEAQ. Study-level results: Clonal populations expanded prior to ART predominated within the repertoire at all time points.

Every donor contributed at least one pre-ART and at least two post-ART PBMC samples. DNA was extracted from about 1-10 million thawed cryopreserved PBMC. With respect to this clone: What it binds is not known.

Survey-level immunoSEQ v3.0 assays were run. Sequencing was performed with immunoSEQ multiplex PCR; in TCRdb, only in-frame clones are kept and a portion is missing. The sample shows about 33,000 clones, around 72% of them seen only once. The rearrangement joins TRBV7-8 to TRBJ1-1, with unresolved D. The source material was unsorted PBMCs, sampled 3.1 years after starting antiretroviral therapy. This sequence originates from a woman between 45 and 60 years old with HIV. DNA for the CDR3: TGTGCCAGCAGCAGCCTAGGAAGAGGCACTGAAGCTTTCTTT. Translated, it gives CASSSLGRGTEAFF.